What follows is one TCR beta chain and its context. The germline CDR1 and CDR2 sequences are SGDLS and YYNGEE. The CDR3 contains 16 residues. Trimming took 3 bases from V and 1 from J, leaving 14 bases between them. This entry is derived from a study of blood T cell repertoires in COVID-19. As for the study in general: From the United States, Italy and Spain came samples of acute and convalescent COVID-19. PBMCs, B-cell-depleted T cells, or T cells provided the cDNA or gDNA that made up the material.

Under the authors' procedure: Using reference gene primer amplification, nucleated cell counts were estimated. Assay used: immunoSEQ multiplex PCR; TCRdb lists only in-frame clones, some missing. That table furnishes V, J and clone size, whereas the DNA furnished D and trimming. The top ten clones hold approximately 1.3% of a sample with about 320,000 clones, 80% to 90% of them seen once. Sequencing was performed on peripheral blood. This TCR derives from a woman aged 45-60 years with acute or convalescent COVID-19. The rearrangement uses TRBV9 and TRBJ1-3; tentative D call: TRBD1 (6 bases). As DNA, the CDR3 is TGTGCCAGCAGCGCCGCCGGGACACAATCTGGAAACACCATATATTTT. It encodes CASSAAGTQSGNTIYF.